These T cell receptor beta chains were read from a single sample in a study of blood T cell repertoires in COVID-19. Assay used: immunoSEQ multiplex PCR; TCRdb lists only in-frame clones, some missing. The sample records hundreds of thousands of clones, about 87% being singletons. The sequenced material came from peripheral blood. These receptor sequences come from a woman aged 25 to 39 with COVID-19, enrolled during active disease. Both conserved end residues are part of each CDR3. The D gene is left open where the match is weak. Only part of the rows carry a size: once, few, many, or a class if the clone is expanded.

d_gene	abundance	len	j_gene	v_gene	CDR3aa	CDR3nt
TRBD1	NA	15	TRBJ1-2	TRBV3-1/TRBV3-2	CASSQWDREDYGYTF	TGTGCCAGCAGCCAATGGGACAGGGAGGATTATGGCTACACCTTC
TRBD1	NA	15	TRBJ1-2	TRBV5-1	CASSAGTGANYGYTF	TGCGCCAGCAGCGCAGGGACAGGGGCTAACTATGGCTACACCTTC
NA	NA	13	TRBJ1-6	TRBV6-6	CASSYSIWSSGHF	TGTGCCAGCAGTTACTCGATCTGGAGCTCCGGCCACTTT
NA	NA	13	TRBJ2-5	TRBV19	CASSRDFQETQYF	TGTGCCAGCAGCCGGGACTTTCAAGAGACCCAGTACTTC
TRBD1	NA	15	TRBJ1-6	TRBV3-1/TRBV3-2	CASSPGGQGTSPLHF	TGTGCCAGCTCACCCGGTGGACAGGGGACCTCACCCCTCCACTTT
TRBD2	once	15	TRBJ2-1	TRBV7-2	CASSVSGPTYNEQFF	TGTGCCAGCAGCGTTAGCGGGCCTACCTACAATGAGCAGTTCTTC
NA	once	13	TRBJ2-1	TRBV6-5	CASSSQGFDEQFF	TGTGCCAGCAGTTCCCAGGGGTTCGATGAGCAGTTCTTC
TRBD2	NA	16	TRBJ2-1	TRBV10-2	CASSDTTSGVYNEQFF	TGCGCCAGCAGCGATACGACTAGCGGGGTCTACAATGAGCAGTTCTTC
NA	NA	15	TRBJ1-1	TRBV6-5	CASRRFFPGDTEAFF	TGTGCCAGCAGGCGATTTTTTCCAGGGGACACTGAAGCTTTCTTT
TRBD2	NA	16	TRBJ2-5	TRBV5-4	CASSPGLAEPKETQYF	TGTGCCAGCAGCCCTGGACTAGCGGAACCAAAAGAGACCCAGTACTTC
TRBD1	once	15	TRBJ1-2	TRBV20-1	CSASDSRTGNYGYTF	TGCAGTGCTAGTGACTCCCGGACAGGCAACTATGGCTACACCTTC
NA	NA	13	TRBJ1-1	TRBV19	CASSSGFGGEAFF	TGTGCCAGTAGTTCTGGTTTCGGCGGAGAAGCTTTCTTT
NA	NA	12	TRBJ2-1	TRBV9	CASSGEGSEQFF	TGTGCCAGCAGCGGCGAAGGTAGCGAGCAGTTCTTC
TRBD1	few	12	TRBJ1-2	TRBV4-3	CASSQQGVGYTF	TGCGCCAGCAGCCAGCAGGGGGTTGGCTACACCTTC
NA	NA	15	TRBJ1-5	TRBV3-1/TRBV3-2	CASSPTGGTNQPQHF	TGTGCCAGCAGCCCTACCGGGGGGACCAATCAGCCCCAGCATTTT
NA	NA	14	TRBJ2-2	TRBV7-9	CASRLGQNTGELFF	TGTGCCAGCAGGCTGGGACAGAACACCGGGGAGCTGTTTTTT
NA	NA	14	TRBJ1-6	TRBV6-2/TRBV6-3	CASSLQGTMTPLHF	TGTGCCAGCAGTCTCCAGGGAACTATGACACCCCTCCACTTT
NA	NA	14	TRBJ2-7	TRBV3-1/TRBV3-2	CASSQGVAEYEQYF	TGTGCCAGCAGCCAGGGGGTAGCGGAATACGAGCAGTACTTC
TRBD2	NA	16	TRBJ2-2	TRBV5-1	CASSLGAGVRSGELFF	TGCGCCAGCAGCTTGGGCGCGGGGGTACGGAGCGGGGAGCTGTTTTTT
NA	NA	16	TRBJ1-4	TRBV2	CASSEIGQSFNEKLFF	TGTGCCAGCAGTGAGATTGGACAGTCCTTTAATGAAAAACTGTTTTTT
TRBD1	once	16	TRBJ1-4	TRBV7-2	CASSLADRGGWEKLFF	TGTGCCAGCAGCTTAGCCGACAGGGGTGGTTGGGAAAAACTGTTTTTT
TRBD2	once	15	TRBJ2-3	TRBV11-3	CASGGTSVRSDTQYF	TGTGCCAGCGGGGGGACTAGCGTCAGGTCAGATACGCAGTATTTT
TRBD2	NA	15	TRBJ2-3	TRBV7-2	CASSLLGGRRDTQYF	TGTGCCAGCAGCCTCCTGGGCGGGAGAAGAGATACGCAGTATTTT
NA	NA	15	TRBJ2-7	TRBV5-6	CASSLSPDSSYEQYF	TGTGCCAGCAGCTTGAGCCCCGACAGCTCCTACGAGCAGTACTTC
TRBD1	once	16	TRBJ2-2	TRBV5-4	CASSLTGWTNTGELFF	TGTGCCAGCAGTTTGACAGGGTGGACAAACACCGGGGAGCTGTTTTTT
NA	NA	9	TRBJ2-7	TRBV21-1	CASTIEQYF	TGTGCCAGCACAATCGAGCAGTACTTC
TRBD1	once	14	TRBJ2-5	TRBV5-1	CASSTDRAGETQYF	TGCGCCAGCAGCACGGACAGGGCGGGGGAGACCCAGTACTTC
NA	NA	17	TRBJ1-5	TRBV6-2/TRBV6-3	CASSYSPSGGGNQPQHF	TGTGCCAGCAGTTACTCTCCCAGTGGCGGGGGCAATCAGCCCCAGCATTTT
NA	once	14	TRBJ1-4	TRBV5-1	CASSLTGTNEKLFF	TGCGCCAGCAGCTTGACTGGGACAAATGAAAAACTGTTTTTT
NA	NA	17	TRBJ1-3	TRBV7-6	CASSLDGRANSGNTIYF	TGTGCCAGCAGCTTAGACGGCAGGGCCAACTCTGGAAACACCATATATTTT
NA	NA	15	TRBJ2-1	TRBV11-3	CASSLRGSSYNEQFF	TGTGCCAGCAGTCTAAGGGGGAGCTCCTACAATGAGCAGTTCTTC
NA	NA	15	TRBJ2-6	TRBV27	CASSLQGSGANVLTF	TGTGCCAGCAGTTTACAGGGCTCTGGGGCCAACGTCCTGACTTTC
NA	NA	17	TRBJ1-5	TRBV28	CASSLIGQSYSNQPQHF	TGTGCCAGCAGTTTGATCGGACAGTCGTATAGCAATCAGCCCCAGCATTTT
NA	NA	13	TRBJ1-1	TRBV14	CASSPGPNTEAFF	TGTGCCAGCAGCCCAGGGCCGAACACTGAAGCTTTCTTT
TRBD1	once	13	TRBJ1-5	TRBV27	CASSPRPGQAQHF	TGTGCCAGCAGTCCCCGACCGGGACAGGCCCAGCATTTT
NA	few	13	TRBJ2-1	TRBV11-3	CASSLTSSNEQFF	TGTGCCAGCAGCTTGACTTCTTCCAATGAGCAGTTCTTC
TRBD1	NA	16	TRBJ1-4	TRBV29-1	CSVAQDREVTNEKLFF	TGCAGCGTTGCTCAGGACAGGGAAGTGACTAATGAAAAACTGTTTTTT
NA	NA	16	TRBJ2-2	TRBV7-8	CASSLAAGAVTGELFF	TGTGCCAGCAGCTTAGCCGCGGGTGCAGTCACCGGGGAGCTGTTTTTT
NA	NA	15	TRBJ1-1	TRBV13	CASSQRGGAGTEAFF	TGTGCCAGCAGCCAAAGGGGGGGGGCGGGCACTGAAGCTTTCTTT
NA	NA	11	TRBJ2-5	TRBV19	CASKQGSTQYF	TGTGCCAGCAAACAGGGCTCGACCCAGTACTTC
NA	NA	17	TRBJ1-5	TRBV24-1	CATSDGRATDSNQPQHF	TGTGCCACCAGTGACGGACGGGCGACAGATAGCAATCAGCCCCAGCATTTT
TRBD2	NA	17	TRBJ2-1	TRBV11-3	CASSLDRSGTPYNEQFF	TGTGCCAGCAGCTTAGATCGTAGCGGGACTCCCTACAATGAGCAGTTCTTC
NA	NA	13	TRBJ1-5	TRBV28	CASSTPGRQPQHF	TGTGCCAGCAGCACCCCAGGGCGTCAGCCCCAGCATTTT
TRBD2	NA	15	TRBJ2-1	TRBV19	CASSAGTSGRNEQFF	TGTGCCAGTAGCGCCGGGACTAGCGGGAGAAATGAGCAGTTCTTC
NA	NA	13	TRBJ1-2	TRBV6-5	CASSYSTGYGYTF	TGTGCCAGCAGTTACTCTACAGGTTATGGCTACACCTTC
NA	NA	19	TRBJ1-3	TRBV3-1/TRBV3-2	CASSQENSGPFLSGNTIYF	TGTGCCAGCAGCCAAGAAAATTCAGGTCCTTTCCTCTCTGGAAACACCATATATTTT
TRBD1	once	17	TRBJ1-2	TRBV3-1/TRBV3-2	CASSQERIRDRAYGYTF	TGTGCCAGCAGCCAAGAAAGGATCCGGGACAGGGCCTATGGCTACACCTTC
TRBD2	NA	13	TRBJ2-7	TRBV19	CASSGTTDYEQYF	TGTGCCAGTAGTGGGACTACGGACTACGAGCAGTACTTC
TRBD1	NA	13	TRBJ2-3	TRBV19	CASSNRGTDTQYF	TGTGCCAGTTCTAACAGGGGAACAGATACGCAGTATTTT
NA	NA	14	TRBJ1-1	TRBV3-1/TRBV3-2	CASSQGTENTEAFF	TGTGCCAGCAGCCAAGGGACAGAGAACACTGAAGCTTTCTTT
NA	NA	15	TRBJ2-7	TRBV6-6	CASSYLLDDSYEQYF	TGTGCCAGCAGTTATTTACTAGACGACTCCTACGAGCAGTACTTC
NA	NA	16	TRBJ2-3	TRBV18	CASSPRTRGSTDTQYF	TGTGCCAGCTCACCCCGGACCAGAGGGAGCACAGATACGCAGTATTTT
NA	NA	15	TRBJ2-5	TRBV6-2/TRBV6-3	CASSRLGAGVETQYF	TGTGCCAGCAGCAGATTGGGGGCGGGTGTGGAGACCCAGTACTTC
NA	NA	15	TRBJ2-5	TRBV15	CATSRATGVGETQYF	TGTGCCACCAGCAGAGCTACGGGAGTGGGGGAGACCCAGTACTTC
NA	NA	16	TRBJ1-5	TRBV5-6	CASSLGPGLSNQPQHF	TGTGCCAGCAGCTTGGGGCCGGGTCTAAGCAATCAGCCCCAGCATTTT
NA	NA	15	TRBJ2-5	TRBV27	CASSPRLGFQETQYF	TGTGCCAGCAGTCCCCGTCTCGGGTTCCAAGAGACCCAGTACTTC
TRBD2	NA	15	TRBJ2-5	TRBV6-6	CASSYPPAGDETQYF	TGTGCCAGCAGTTACCCCCCAGCGGGAGATGAGACCCAGTACTTC
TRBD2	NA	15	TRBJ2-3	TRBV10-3	CATLLGTSGSDTQYF	TGTGCCACACTACTGGGGACTAGCGGCTCAGATACGCAGTATTTT
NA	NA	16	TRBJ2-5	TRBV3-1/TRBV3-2	CASSQYGLAIQETQYF	TGTGCCAGCAGCCAATATGGGCTAGCGATCCAAGAGACCCAGTACTTC